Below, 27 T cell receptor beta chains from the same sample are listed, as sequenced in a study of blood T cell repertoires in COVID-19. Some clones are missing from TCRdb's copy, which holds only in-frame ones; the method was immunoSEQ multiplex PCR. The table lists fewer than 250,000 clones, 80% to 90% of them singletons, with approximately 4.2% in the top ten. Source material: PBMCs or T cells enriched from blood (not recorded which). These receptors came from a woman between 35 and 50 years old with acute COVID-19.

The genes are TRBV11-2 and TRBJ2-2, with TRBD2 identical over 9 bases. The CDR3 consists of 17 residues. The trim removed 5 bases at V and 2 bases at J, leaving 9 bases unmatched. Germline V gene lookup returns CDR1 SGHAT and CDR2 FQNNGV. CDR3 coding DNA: TGTGCCAGCAGCCCCCCAGGACTAGCGACAAACACCGGGGAGCTGTTTTTT. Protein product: CASSPPGLATNTGELFF.

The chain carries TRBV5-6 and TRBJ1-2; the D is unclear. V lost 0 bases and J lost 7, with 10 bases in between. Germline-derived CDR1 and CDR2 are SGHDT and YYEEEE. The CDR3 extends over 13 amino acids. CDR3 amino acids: CASSLVLTSGYTF. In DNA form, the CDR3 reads TGTGCCAGCAGCTTGGTCTTAACTTCTGGCTACACCTTC.

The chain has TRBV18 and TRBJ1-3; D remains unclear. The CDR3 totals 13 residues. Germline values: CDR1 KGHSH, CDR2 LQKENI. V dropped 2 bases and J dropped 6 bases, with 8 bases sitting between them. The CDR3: CASSPTQANTIYF. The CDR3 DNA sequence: TGTGCCAGCTCACCAACGCAGGCAAACACCATATATTTT. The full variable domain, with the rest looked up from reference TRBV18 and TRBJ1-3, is NAGVMQNPRHLVRRRGQEARLRCSPMKGHSHVYWYRQLPEEGLKFMVYLQKENIIDESGMPKERFSAEFPKEGPSILRIQQVVRGDSAAYFCASSPTQANTIYFGEGSWLTVV.

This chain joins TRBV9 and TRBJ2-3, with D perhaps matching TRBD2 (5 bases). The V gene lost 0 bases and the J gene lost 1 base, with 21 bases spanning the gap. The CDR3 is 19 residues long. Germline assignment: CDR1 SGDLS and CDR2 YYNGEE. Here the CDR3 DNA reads TGTGCCAGCAGCGTAGAGGGCCTCCCTAGCCCTCAAGGCACAGATACGCAGTATTTT. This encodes CASSVEGLPSPQGTDTQYF.

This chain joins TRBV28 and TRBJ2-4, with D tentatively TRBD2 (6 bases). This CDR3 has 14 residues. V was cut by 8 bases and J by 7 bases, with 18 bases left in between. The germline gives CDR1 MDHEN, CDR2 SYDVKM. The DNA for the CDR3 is TGTGCCAGCCAGACCGGAGGGAGAGGGAACATTCAGTACTTC. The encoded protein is CASQTGGRGNIQYF.

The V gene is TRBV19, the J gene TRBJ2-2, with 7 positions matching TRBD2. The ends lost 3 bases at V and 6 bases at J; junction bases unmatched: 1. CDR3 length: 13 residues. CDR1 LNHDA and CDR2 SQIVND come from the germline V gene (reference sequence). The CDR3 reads CASSMGGAGELFF. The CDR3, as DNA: TGTGCCAGTAGTATGGGGGGGGCCGGGGAGCTGTTTTTT.

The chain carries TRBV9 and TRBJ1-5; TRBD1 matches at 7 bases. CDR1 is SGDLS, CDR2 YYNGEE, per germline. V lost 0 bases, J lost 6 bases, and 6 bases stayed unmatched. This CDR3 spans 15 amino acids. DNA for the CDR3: TGTGCCAGCAGCGTAGGGGGACAGAGCTCTCAGCCCCAGCATTTT. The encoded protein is CASSVGGQSSQPQHF.

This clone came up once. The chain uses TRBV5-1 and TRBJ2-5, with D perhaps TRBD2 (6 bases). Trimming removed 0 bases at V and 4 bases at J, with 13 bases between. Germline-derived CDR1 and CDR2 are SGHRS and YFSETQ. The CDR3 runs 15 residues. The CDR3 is CASSLGSGVLETQYF. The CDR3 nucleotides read TGCGCCAGCAGCTTGGGTTCGGGGGTTTTAGAGACCCAGTACTTC.

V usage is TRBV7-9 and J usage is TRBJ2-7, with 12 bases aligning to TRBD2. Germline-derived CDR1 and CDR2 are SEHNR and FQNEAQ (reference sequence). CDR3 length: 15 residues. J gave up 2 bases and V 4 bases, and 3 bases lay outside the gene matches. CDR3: CASSSGLAGAYEQYF. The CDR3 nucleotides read TGTGCCAGCAGCTCGGGACTAGCGGGCGCCTACGAGCAGTACTTC.

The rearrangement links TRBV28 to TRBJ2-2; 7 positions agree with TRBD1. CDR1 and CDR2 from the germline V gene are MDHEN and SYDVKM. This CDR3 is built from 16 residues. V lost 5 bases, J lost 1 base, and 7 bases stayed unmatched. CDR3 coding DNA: TGTGCCAGCAGTGTCGAGACAGGGCTGAACACCGGGGAGCTGTTTTTT. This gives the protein CASSVETGLNTGELFF.

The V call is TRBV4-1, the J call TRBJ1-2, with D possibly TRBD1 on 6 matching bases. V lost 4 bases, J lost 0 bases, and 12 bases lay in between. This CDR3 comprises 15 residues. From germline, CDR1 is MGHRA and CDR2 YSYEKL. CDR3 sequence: CASSPVGAANYGYTF. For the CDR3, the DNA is TGCGCCAGCAGCCCCGTGGGGGCAGCTAACTATGGCTACACCTTC.

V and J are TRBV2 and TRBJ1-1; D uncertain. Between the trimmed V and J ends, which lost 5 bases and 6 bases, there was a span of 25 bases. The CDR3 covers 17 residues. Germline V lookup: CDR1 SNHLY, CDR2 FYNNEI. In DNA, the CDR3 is TGTGCCAGCAGTACCCCCGCGGGTATGGGCGTCGGCGCTGAAGCTTTCTTT. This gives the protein CASSTPAGMGVGAEAFF.

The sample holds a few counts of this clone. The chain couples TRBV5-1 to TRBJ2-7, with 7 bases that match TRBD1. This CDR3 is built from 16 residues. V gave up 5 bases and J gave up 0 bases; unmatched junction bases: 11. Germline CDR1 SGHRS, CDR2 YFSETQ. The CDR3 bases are TGCGCCAGCAGTTCACAGGGGAAAGTCGGCTCCTACGAGCAGTACTTC. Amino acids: CASSSQGKVGSYEQYF.

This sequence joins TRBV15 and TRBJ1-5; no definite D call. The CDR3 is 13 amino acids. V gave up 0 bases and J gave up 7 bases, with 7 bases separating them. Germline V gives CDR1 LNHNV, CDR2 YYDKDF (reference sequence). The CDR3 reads CATSREWAQPQHF. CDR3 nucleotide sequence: TGTGCCACCAGCAGAGAATGGGCACAGCCCCAGCATTTT.

CDR3 nucleotide sequence: TGTGCCAGCTCACCCTCGGGACAGGCCGATGAAGCTTTCTTT. The encoded protein is CASSPSGQADEAFF. The J gene is TRBJ1-1, the V gene TRBV18, with 8 bases identical to TRBD1. CDR3 length: 14 residues. J was trimmed by 7 bases and V by 3 bases; bases with no gene match: 7. Looked up from germline, CDR1 is KGHSH and CDR2 is LQKENI.

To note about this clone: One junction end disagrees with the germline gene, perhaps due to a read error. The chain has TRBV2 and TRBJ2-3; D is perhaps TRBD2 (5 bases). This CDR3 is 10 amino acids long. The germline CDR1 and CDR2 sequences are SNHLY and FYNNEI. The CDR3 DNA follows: TGTGCCAGCAGTGGGGTGGAGGTGACTTTT. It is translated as CASSGVEVTF.

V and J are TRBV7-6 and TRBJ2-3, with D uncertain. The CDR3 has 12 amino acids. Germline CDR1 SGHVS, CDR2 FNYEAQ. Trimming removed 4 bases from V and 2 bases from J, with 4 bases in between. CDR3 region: CASSSLTDTQYF. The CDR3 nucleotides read TGTGCCAGCAGCTCCCTCACAGATACGCAGTATTTT.

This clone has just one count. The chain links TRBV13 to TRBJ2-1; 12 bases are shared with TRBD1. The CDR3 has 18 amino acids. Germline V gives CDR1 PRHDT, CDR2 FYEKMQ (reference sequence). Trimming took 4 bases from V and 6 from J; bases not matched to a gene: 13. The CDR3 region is CASSWEEGQGALVNEQFF. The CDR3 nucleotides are TGTGCCAGCAGCTGGGAAGAGGGACAGGGGGCACTTGTCAATGAGCAGTTCTTC.

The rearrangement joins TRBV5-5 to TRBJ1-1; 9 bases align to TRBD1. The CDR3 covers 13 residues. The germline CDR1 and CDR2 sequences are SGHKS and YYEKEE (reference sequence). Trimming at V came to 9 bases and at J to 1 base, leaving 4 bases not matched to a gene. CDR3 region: CATGTGPNTEAFF. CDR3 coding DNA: TGTGCCACCGGGACAGGGCCGAACACTGAAGCTTTCTTT.

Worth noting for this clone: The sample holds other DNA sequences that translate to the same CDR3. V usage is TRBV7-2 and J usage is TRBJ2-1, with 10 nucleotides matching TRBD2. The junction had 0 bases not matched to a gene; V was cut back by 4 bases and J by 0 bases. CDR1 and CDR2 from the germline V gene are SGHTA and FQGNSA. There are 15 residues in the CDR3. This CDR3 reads CASSWTSGSYNEQFF. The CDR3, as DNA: TGTGCCAGCAGCTGGACTAGCGGCTCCTACAATGAGCAGTTCTTC.

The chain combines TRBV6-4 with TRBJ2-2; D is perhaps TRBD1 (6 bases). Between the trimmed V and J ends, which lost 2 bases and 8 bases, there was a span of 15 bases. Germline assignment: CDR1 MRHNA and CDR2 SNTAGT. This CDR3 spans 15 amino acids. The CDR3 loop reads CASSDKERGFGELFF. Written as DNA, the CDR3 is TGTGCCAGCAGTGACAAGGAGAGGGGGTTTGGGGAGCTGTTTTTT.

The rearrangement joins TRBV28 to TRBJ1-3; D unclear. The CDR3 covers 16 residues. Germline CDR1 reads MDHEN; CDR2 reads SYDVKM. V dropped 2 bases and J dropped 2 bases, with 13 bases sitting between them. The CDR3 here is CASSLTGKGPGNTIYF. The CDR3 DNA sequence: TGTGCCAGCAGTTTAACGGGGAAAGGCCCTGGAAACACCATATATTTT.

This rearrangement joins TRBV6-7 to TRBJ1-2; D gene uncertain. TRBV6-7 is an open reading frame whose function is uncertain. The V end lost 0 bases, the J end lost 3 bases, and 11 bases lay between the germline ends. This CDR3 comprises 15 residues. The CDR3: CASSYSPQSDYGYTF. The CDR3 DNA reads TGTGCCAGCAGTTACTCGCCACAGTCCGACTATGGCTACACCTTC.

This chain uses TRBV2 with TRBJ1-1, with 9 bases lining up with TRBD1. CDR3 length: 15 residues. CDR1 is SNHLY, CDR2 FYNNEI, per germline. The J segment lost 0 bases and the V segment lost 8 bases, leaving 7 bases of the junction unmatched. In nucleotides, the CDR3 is TGTGCCAGCCGGGACAGGGCCATTATGAACACTGAAGCTTTCTTT. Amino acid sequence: CASRDRAIMNTEAFF.

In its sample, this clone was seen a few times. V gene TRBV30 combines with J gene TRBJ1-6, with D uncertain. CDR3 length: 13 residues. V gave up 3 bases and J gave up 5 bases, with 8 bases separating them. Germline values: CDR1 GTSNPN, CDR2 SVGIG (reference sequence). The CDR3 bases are TGTGCCTGGAGACAGTACAATAATTCACCCCTCCACTTT. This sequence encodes CAWRQYNNSPLHF.

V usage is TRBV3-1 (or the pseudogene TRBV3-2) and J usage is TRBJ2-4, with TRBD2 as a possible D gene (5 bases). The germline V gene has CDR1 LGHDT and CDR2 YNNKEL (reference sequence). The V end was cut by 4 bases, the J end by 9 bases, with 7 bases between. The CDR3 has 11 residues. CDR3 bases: TGTGCCAGCAGCCCGGGGAGCATTCAGTACTTC. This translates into CASSPGSIQYF.

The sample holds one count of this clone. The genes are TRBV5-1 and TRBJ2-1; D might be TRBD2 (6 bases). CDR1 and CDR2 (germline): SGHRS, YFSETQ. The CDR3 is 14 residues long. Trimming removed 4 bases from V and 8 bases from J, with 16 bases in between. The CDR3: CASSVSGGLDEQFF. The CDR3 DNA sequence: TGCGCCAGCAGCGTATCCGGGGGTCTCGATGAGCAGTTCTTC.